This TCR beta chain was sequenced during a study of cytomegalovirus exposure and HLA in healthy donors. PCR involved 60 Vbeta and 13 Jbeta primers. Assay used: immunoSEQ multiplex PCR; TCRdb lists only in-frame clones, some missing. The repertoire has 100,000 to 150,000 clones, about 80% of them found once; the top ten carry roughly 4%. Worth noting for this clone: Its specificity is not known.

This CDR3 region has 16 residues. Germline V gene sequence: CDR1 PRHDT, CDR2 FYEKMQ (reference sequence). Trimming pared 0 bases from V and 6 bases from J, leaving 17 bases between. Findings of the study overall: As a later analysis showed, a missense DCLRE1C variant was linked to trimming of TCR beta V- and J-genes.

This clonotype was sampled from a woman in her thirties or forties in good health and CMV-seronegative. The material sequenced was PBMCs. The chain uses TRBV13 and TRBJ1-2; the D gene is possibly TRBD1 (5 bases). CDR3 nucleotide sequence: TGTGCCAGCAGCTTAGGGGGCGGGGCTATAGAGGATGGCTACACCTTC. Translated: CASSLGGGAIEDGYTF.